This TCR beta chain was identified during a study of control samples from healthy donors and cancer patients. Profiling relied on immunoSEQ multiplex PCR, and the TCRdb table lists in-frame clones only, not all of them. The sample holds 130,000 or so clones, around 90% seen once. This clone was seen only once. The CDR3 consists of 14 residues. V was trimmed by 2 bases and J by 3 bases, leaving 10 bases between them. Germline values: CDR1 KGHSH, CDR2 LQKENI. The chain carries TRBV18 and TRBJ1-1; D gene uncertain. Specimen: blood. The receptor's source is a man aged 18 to 29 in good health. The CDR3 nucleotides read TGTGCCAGCTCACCAACTATACGTGACACTGAAGCTTTCTTT. Its translation is CASSPTIRDTEAFF.